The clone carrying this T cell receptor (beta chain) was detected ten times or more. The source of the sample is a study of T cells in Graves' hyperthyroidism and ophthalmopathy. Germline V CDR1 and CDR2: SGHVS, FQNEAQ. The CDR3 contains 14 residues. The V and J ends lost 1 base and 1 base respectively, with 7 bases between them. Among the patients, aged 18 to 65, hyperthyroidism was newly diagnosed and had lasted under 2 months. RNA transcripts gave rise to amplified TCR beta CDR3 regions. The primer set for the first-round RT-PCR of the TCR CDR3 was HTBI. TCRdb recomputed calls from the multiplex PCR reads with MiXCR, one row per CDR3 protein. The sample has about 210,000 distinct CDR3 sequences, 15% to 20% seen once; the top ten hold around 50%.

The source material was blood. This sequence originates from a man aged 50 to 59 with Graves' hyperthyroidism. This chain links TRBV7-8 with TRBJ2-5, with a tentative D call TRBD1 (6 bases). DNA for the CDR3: TGTGCCAGCAGCTTAGAACAGGGCCAAGAGACCCAGTACTTC. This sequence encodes CASSLEQGQETQYF.